The 30 T cell receptor beta chains in this list originate from one sample, sequenced in a study of memory CD4+ T cells and cytomegalovirus serostatus. Using immunoSEQ multiplex PCR, the repertoire was profiled, and TCRdb retains in-frame clones only, with some absent. The repertoire holds 40,000 to 55,000 clones, with approximately 83% as singletons. The sort gate was single viable CD3+CD4+CD8-CD45RO+ cells for memory CD4+ T cells. Sequencing input: memory CD4+ T cells from blood. The receptors were gathered from an adult in good health and CMV-seronegative.

DNA for the CDR3: TGTGCCAGCAGTTTCCGACAGGGTTGGGGATTGGACTATGGCTACACCTTC. It codes for CASSFRQGWGLDYGYTF. The chain links TRBV27 to TRBJ1-2, with 7 bases matching TRBD1. The ends lost 3 bases at V and 3 bases at J; junction bases unmatched: 13. Germline V gives CDR1 MNHEY, CDR2 SMNVEV (reference sequence). This CDR3 comprises 17 residues.

In its sample, this clone was seen a few times. V is TRBV20-1 and J is TRBJ1-2; TRBD1 is a possible D gene (5 bases). Between the trimmed V and J ends, which lost 8 bases and 7 bases, there was a span of 11 bases. The CDR3 contains 10 residues. Germline CDR1 and CDR2: DFQATT and SNEGSKA (reference sequence). This CDR3 is CSPTGGGYTF. CDR3 nucleotide sequence: TGCAGTCCGACGGGGGGTGGCTACACCTTC.

The chain uses TRBV6-6 and TRBJ2-3; tentative D call: TRBD1 (5 bases). In germline, CDR1 is MNHNY, CDR2 SVGAGI (reference sequence). CDR3 length: 14 residues. The germline V and J ends were trimmed by 6 bases and 2 bases, with 12 bases remaining between them. CDR3 in DNA: TGTGCCAGCAGCCAGACAGACACCACAGATACGCAGTATTTT. Translated, it gives CASSQTDTTDTQYF.

V and J are TRBV5-4 and TRBJ1-1, with 8 bases that match TRBD1. Looked up from germline, CDR1 is SGHNT and CDR2 is YYREEE (reference sequence). The CDR3 loop spans 13 amino acids. V was clipped by 4 bases and J by 10 bases; unmatched bases: 9. This CDR3 is CASSGGQGRAAFF. The CDR3 nucleotides read TGTGCCAGCAGCGGCGGACAGGGTCGCGCAGCTTTCTTT.

This chain connects TRBV5-4 to TRBJ1-1; 9 bases are a match to TRBD1. CDR1 and CDR2 from the germline V gene are SGHNT and YYREEE (reference sequence). The CDR3 covers 15 residues. Losses at the gene ends were 4 bases for V and 1 base for J; bases not matched to a gene: 5. The CDR3 sequence: CASSLRTGANTEAFF. The CDR3 coding sequence is TGTGCCAGCAGCCTCAGGACAGGGGCGAACACTGAAGCTTTCTTT.

The chain is built from TRBV23-1 and TRBJ1-2; tentative D call: TRBD1 (6 bases). TRBV23-1 is annotated as an ORF whose role is uncertain. The V gene lost 1 base and the J gene lost 1 base, with 13 bases spanning the gap. The CDR3 has 16 amino acids. CDR3 nucleotides: TGCGCCAGCAGTCAATATAGGGTACAGGGTAACTATGGCTACACCTTC. Its protein is CASSQYRVQGNYGYTF.

This clone was counted a few times. The J gene is TRBJ1-6, the V gene TRBV6-1, with D unclear. This CDR3 has 13 amino acids. The germline V and J ends were trimmed by 1 base and 9 bases, with 7 bases remaining between them. The germline V gene encodes CDR1 MNHNS and CDR2 SASEGT. The CDR3 nucleotides read TGTGCCAGCAGTGAAGATCAGTTTTCACCCCTCCACTTT. It codes for CASSEDQFSPLHF.

This clone was picked up a small number of times. The V and J genes are TRBV10-3 and TRBJ2-3; TRBD2 aligns across 8 bases. This CDR3 contains 15 residues. The trim removed 0 bases at V and 6 bases at J, leaving 5 bases unmatched. Germline V lookup: CDR1 ENHRY, CDR2 SYGVKD. The CDR3 DNA is TGTGCCATCAGTGAGTCGGGACTAGGGGTGGATACGCAGTATTTT. It translates to CAISESGLGVDTQYF.

This CDR3 reads CASRASASGGGGTQYF. CDR3 nucleotides: TGTGCCAGCAGAGCGTCGGCTAGCGGGGGGGGAGGTACGCAGTATTTT. The V gene is TRBV4-2, the J gene TRBJ2-3; 12 nucleotides line up with TRBD2. Germline V gene data show CDR1 as LGHNA and CDR2 as YNFKEQ. V lost 6 bases to trimming and J lost 8 bases; unmatched junction nucleotides: 12. This CDR3 spans 16 amino acids.

This sequence joins TRBV7-3 and TRBJ1-1; no reliable D call. Trimming shortened V by 5 bases and J by 2 bases, and 9 bases separated the two germline ends. The CDR3 is 13 amino acids. Germline V CDR1 and CDR2: SGHTA, FQGTGA. In DNA form, the CDR3 reads TGTGCCAGCAGCCCACAACCCAACACTGAAGCTTTCTTT. Translation gives CASSPQPNTEAFF.

This sequence joins TRBV5-1 and TRBJ2-2, with no clear D. The V end lost 0 bases, the J end lost 5 bases, and 11 bases lay between the germline ends. CDR1 is SGHRS, CDR2 YFSETQ, per germline. The CDR3 is made up of 15 amino acids. The CDR3 here is CASSLAGQVTGELFF. As DNA, the CDR3 is TGCGCCAGCAGCTTGGCCGGTCAGGTAACCGGGGAGCTGTTTTTT.

The chain combines TRBV4-2 with TRBJ2-1; D is possibly TRBD1 (7 bases). The germline CDR1 and CDR2 sequences are LGHNA and YNFKEQ. Trimming cost V 0 bases and J 1 base, with 19 bases left between them. The CDR3 is 19 residues long. CDR3 region: CASSQEGGTNRGSYNEQFF. The DNA for the CDR3 is TGTGCCAGCAGCCAAGAAGGAGGGACAAACAGGGGTTCCTACAATGAGCAGTTCTTC.

The chain employs TRBV6-1 and TRBJ2-7, with 11 bases that match TRBD2. CDR1 is MNHNS and CDR2 is SASEGT in the germline V gene. Trimming at V came to 4 bases and at J to 3 bases, leaving 5 bases not matched to a gene. The length of the CDR3 is 15 residues. In DNA, the CDR3 is TGTGCCAGCAGTGTACCTCTAGCGGGGGGCTACGAGCAGTACTTC. Encoded protein: CASSVPLAGGYEQYF.

V gene TRBV30 combines with J gene TRBJ1-3; weak D call: TRBD1 (5 bases). The CDR3 is 13 residues long. Looked up from germline, CDR1 is GTSNPN and CDR2 is SVGIG (reference sequence). V lost 4 bases, J lost 1 base, and 8 bases lay in between. The CDR3 nucleotides are TGTGCCTGGACAGAGGGGTCTGGAAACACCATATATTTT. Translating gives CAWTEGSGNTIYF.

The chain links TRBV19 to TRBJ1-1; TRBD1 aligns across 9 bases. The CDR3 runs 13 residues. The germline V gene encodes CDR1 LNHDA and CDR2 SQIVND (reference sequence). J was trimmed by 1 base and V by 10 bases; bases with no gene match: 4. The CDR3 DNA reads as TGTGCCACTAACAGGGGGCGGAACACTGAAGCTTTCTTT. Translated, it gives CATNRGRNTEAFF.

This chain joins TRBV5-1 and TRBJ1-6; D perhaps matches TRBD1 (6 bases). From germline, CDR1 is SGHRS and CDR2 YFSETQ. The V end lost 10 bases, the J end lost 7 bases, and 18 bases lay between the germline ends. The CDR3 runs to 14 residues. The CDR3 reads CASFSGAQNSPLHF. Written as DNA, the CDR3 is TGCGCCTCATTTTCAGGGGCTCAAAATTCACCCCTCCACTTT. The full variable domain, its missing parts supplied by reference TRBV5-1 and TRBJ1-6, is KAGVTQTPRYLIKTRGQQVTLSCSPISGHRSVSWYQQTPGQGLQFLFEYFSETQRNKGNFPGRFSGRQFSNSRSEMNVSTLELGDSALYLCASFSGAQNSPLHFGNGTRLTVT.

The V and J genes are TRBV6-5 and TRBJ1-1, with 8 bases matching TRBD1. V shed 5 bases and J 1 base; nucleotides not matched to a gene: 3. The CDR3 extends over 14 amino acids. The germline V gene has CDR1 MNHEY and CDR2 SVGAGI. The CDR3 DNA sequence: TGTGCCAGCAGTAAGCAGGGGGCGAACACTGAAGCTTTCTTT. Amino acid sequence: CASSKQGANTEAFF.

The chain uses TRBV10-1 and TRBJ1-5, with a weak D call TRBD1 (6 bases). This CDR3 comprises 15 residues. Trimming cost V 4 bases and J 2 bases, with 12 bases left between them. Germline values: CDR1 WNHNN, CDR2 SYGVQD (reference sequence). In DNA, the CDR3 is TGCGCCAGCAGTGTGGGGGGCCGGGGCAATCAGCCCCAGCATTTT. Translating it yields CASSVGGRGNQPQHF.

This clone appeared once. This sequence joins TRBV2 and TRBJ2-3; TRBD2 matches at 9 bases. Trimming at V came to 8 bases and at J to 3 bases, leaving 12 bases not matched to a gene. There are 16 residues in the CDR3. From germline, CDR1 is SNHLY and CDR2 FYNNEI. CDR3 protein: CASGYFAGGATDTQYF. The CDR3 DNA is TGTGCCAGCGGATACTTCGCGGGGGGGGCGACAGATACGCAGTATTTT.

This clone was found a few times. This chain links TRBV15 with TRBJ2-7; TRBD2 matches at 15 bases. The V and J ends lost 5 bases and 0 bases, in that order; junction bases with no gene match: 11. Germline V gene sequence: CDR1 LNHNV, CDR2 YYDKDF (reference sequence). The CDR3 is made up of 19 amino acids. CDR3 sequence reads: CATSPLKGTSGGSSYEQYF. In DNA, the CDR3 is TGTGCCACCAGCCCCCTAAAAGGGACTAGCGGGGGGAGCTCCTACGAGCAGTACTTC.

The chain combines TRBV29-1 with TRBJ1-1; D remains unclear. V shed 3 bases and J shed 1 base, with 12 bases lying between them. Germline values: CDR1 SQVTM, CDR2 ANQGSEA. The CDR3 consists of 14 residues. This CDR3 is CSVEGGSANTEAFF. CDR3 sequence (DNA): TGCAGCGTTGAGGGCGGCAGCGCGAACACTGAAGCTTTCTTT.

This clone appeared once. This rearrangement joins TRBV19 to TRBJ2-2, with D possibly being TRBD1 (5 bases). V shed 3 bases and J shed 8 bases, with 16 bases lying between them. Germline CDR1 and CDR2: LNHDA and SQIVND (reference sequence). The CDR3 length is 15 residues. In DNA, the CDR3 is TGTGCCAGTAGTATTACGGTGGGGCCCGCTGGGGAGCTGTTTTTT. It is translated as CASSITVGPAGELFF.

The chain employs TRBV18 and TRBJ1-2, with a weak D call TRBD1 (5 bases). The CDR3 extends over 13 amino acids. Trimming removed 2 bases at V and 4 bases at J, with 8 bases between. The V gene's germline CDR1 is KGHSH and CDR2 LQKENI. The chain's CDR3 is CASSPGQAYGYTF. The CDR3 nucleotides are TGTGCCAGCTCACCAGGACAAGCCTATGGCTACACCTTC. The complete variable domain, with remaining parts taken from reference TRBV18 and TRBJ1-2, reads NAGVMQNPRHLVRRRGQEARLRCSPMKGHSHVYWYRQLPEEGLKFMVYLQKENIIDESGMPKERFSAEFPKEGPSILRIQQVVRGDSAAYFCASSPGQAYGYTFGSGTRLTVV.

This clone has a handful of counts. The chain uses TRBV7-8 and TRBJ1-4; no reliable D call. The CDR3 is 16 residues long. V lost 0 bases and J lost 7, with 15 bases in between. CDR1 and CDR2 (germline): SGHVS, FQNEAQ. DNA of the CDR3: TGTGCCAGCAGCTTAGCGGGGTATCCCCGGGGTGAAAAACTGTTTTTT. This gives the protein CASSLAGYPRGEKLFF.

This clone was recorded a few times. The V and J genes are TRBV28 and TRBJ1-2, with D tentatively TRBD1 (6 bases). With 3 bases removed from V and 8 bases from J, the gap between germline ends came to 13 bases. The CDR3 is 13 residues long. Germline CDR1 MDHEN, CDR2 SYDVKM. CDR3 sequence reads: CASSFGGAEGYTF. DNA of the CDR3: TGTGCCAGCAGTTTTGGGGGGGCAGAAGGCTACACCTTC.

This chain links TRBV27 with TRBJ1-6, with 7 bases that match TRBD1. V was pared by 5 bases and J by 0 bases, with 13 bases of the junction left unmatched. CDR3 length: 19 residues. The germline CDR1 and CDR2 sequences are MNHEY and SMNVEV (reference sequence). CDR3 in DNA: TGTGCCAGCAGTCCCGGGGGAATAACAGGGGACTCCTATAATTCACCCCTCCACTTT. It translates to CASSPGGITGDSYNSPLHF.

This rearrangement joins TRBV7-9 to TRBJ2-3; 9 bases line up with TRBD1. V shed 11 bases and J 6 bases; nucleotides not matched to a gene: 9. The CDR3 covers 13 residues. The germline V gene encodes CDR1 SEHNR and CDR2 FQNEAQ (reference sequence). The CDR3 DNA reads TGTGCCGGCAATACCGGGACAGGGGATACGCAGTATTTT. It encodes CAGNTGTGDTQYF.

The V and J genes are TRBV4-1 and TRBJ1-3; 8 bases are a match to TRBD1. Germline CDR1 and CDR2: MGHRA and YSYEKL. CDR3 length equals 20 residues. Trimming cost V 0 bases and J 2 bases; bases outside gene matches: 15. This CDR3 reads CASSQDMVRQGAGAGNTIYF. DNA for the CDR3: TGCGCCAGCAGCCAAGATATGGTAAGGCAGGGGGCGGGGGCTGGAAACACCATATATTTT.

This clone was picked up a small number of times. The chain has TRBV10-3 and TRBJ1-6; TRBD1 is a possible D gene (5 bases). V was pared by 2 bases and J by 6 bases, with 17 bases between. The CDR3 extends over 17 amino acids. CDR1 and CDR2 from the germline V gene are ENHRY and SYGVKD. CDR3 region: CAISEGSGTLGNSPLHF. CDR3 coding DNA: TGTGCCATCAGTGAGGGGTCGGGGACCCTCGGTAATTCACCCCTCCACTTT.

V is TRBV18 and J is TRBJ2-1; 9 nucleotides agree with TRBD2. CDR1 is KGHSH and CDR2 is LQKENI in the germline V gene. J was trimmed by 8 bases and V by 3 bases; bases with no gene match: 2. The CDR3 has 13 residues. CDR3 DNA: TGTGCCAGCTCACCCGGGACTAGCTATGAGCAGTTCTTC. Translated: CASSPGTSYEQFF.